The next 21 T cell receptor beta chains were all read from a single sample in a study of T cell changes during pregnancy in multiple sclerosis. Data came from immunoSEQ multiplex PCR; TCRdb stores just in-frame clones and leaves some out. The top ten hold 0.44% of the sample, which has approximately 130,000 clones, around 95% seen once. Specimen: peripheral blood, collected after pregnancy. These receptors came from a female donor with multiple sclerosis, enrolled in a pregnancy study.

The chain links TRBV7-2 to TRBJ2-1; TRBD2 might be the D (5 bases). The germline V gene has CDR1 SGHTA and CDR2 FQGNSA. Trimming removed 5 bases from V and 8 bases from J, with 19 bases in between. The CDR3 contains 15 residues. CDR3 bases: TGTGCCAGCAGCCAAAGGTGGTCTAGAGGGCATGAGCAGTTCTTC. As protein: CASSQRWSRGHEQFF.

The gene calls are TRBV7-9 and TRBJ2-5; 11 bases line up with TRBD1. Germline CDR1 is SEHNR and CDR2 is FQNEAQ (reference sequence). The CDR3 totals 14 residues. The J segment lost 5 bases and the V segment lost 3 bases, leaving 2 bases of the junction unmatched. In DNA, the CDR3 is TGTGCCAGCAGCTTGGACAGGGGGCAGGAGACCCAGTACTTC. This codes for CASSLDRGQETQYF.

The rearrangement joins TRBV28 to TRBJ2-5; D perhaps matches TRBD1 (6 bases). From germline, CDR1 is MDHEN and CDR2 SYDVKM. The V and J ends lost 4 bases and 1 base respectively, with 22 bases between them. This CDR3 is 18 amino acids long. CDR3 region: CASSYAKQGSETQETQYF. CDR3 nucleotides: TGTGCCAGCAGTTATGCGAAACAGGGATCGGAGACCCAAGAGACCCAGTACTTC.

V usage is TRBV27 and J usage is TRBJ2-1; D is possibly TRBD2 (5 bases). V was clipped by 5 bases and J by 9 bases, with 11 bases between them. Germline values: CDR1 MNHEY, CDR2 SMNVEV (reference sequence). The CDR3 extends over 12 amino acids. The CDR3 loop reads CASSPQSGEQFF. For the CDR3, the DNA is TGTGCCAGCAGTCCTCAAAGCGGTGAGCAGTTCTTC.

The gene calls are TRBV19 and TRBJ2-1; 9 bases agree with TRBD1. CDR1 and CDR2 (germline): LNHDA, SQIVND (reference sequence). This CDR3 region has 16 residues. Trimming cost V 6 bases and J 2 bases; bases outside gene matches: 8. The CDR3 loop reads CASSTRTGEAYNEQFF. The CDR3 coding sequence is TGTGCCAGTAGCACTAGGACAGGGGAAGCCTACAATGAGCAGTTCTTC.

This clone was recorded once. The chain employs TRBV7-9 and TRBJ1-2; 8 bases align to TRBD1. Germline assignment: CDR1 SEHNR and CDR2 FQNEAQ (reference sequence). V lost 5 bases to trimming and J lost 1 base; unmatched junction nucleotides: 3. This CDR3 region has 14 residues. CDR3 loop: CASSRGQDNYGYTF. DNA for the CDR3: TGTGCCAGCAGCCGGGGACAGGATAACTATGGCTACACCTTC.

V usage is TRBV4-1 and J usage is TRBJ2-7; TRBD1 agrees at 7 bases. CDR3 length: 16 amino acids. Germline CDR1 and CDR2: MGHRA and YSYEKL. Trimming at V came to 1 base and at J to 0 bases, leaving 6 bases not matched to a gene. The CDR3 here is CASSQVLGTASYEQYF. In DNA form, the CDR3 reads TGCGCCAGCAGCCAAGTACTAGGGACAGCCTCCTACGAGCAGTACTTC.

The CDR3 here is CATSRDGWEEQFF. The CDR3 nucleotides are TGTGCCACCAGCAGAGATGGGTGGGAGGAGCAGTTCTTC. This rearrangement joins TRBV15 to TRBJ2-1; tentative D call: TRBD2 (5 bases). The germline V and J ends were trimmed by 0 bases and 10 bases, with 10 bases remaining between them. The CDR3 is 13 residues long. Germline CDR1 is LNHNV and CDR2 is YYDKDF (reference sequence).

The chain couples TRBV4-3 to TRBJ1-1, with unresolved D. The length of the CDR3 is 15 residues. Germline CDR1 is LGHNA and CDR2 is YSLEER. V gave up 0 bases and J gave up 4 bases, with 12 bases separating them. The CDR3 sequence: CASSQDIRRVTEAFF. The CDR3 DNA is TGCGCCAGCAGCCAAGATATCAGGAGGGTCACTGAAGCTTTCTTT.

The DNA of the CDR3 is TGCGCCAGCAGCACCATTAGTGGCGGCATGACAGATACGCAGTATTTT. It encodes CASSTISGGMTDTQYF. The chain couples TRBV5-1 to TRBJ2-3; D gene ambiguous. The length of the CDR3 is 16 residues. Germline V lookup: CDR1 SGHRS, CDR2 YFSETQ. Trimming took 4 bases from V and 3 from J, leaving 18 bases between them.

V gene TRBV30 combines with J gene TRBJ1-1, with D unresolved. CDR1 is GTSNPN and CDR2 is SVGIG in the germline V gene (reference sequence). CDR3 length: 12 residues. V was trimmed by 1 base and J by 3 bases, leaving 6 bases between them. The DNA for the CDR3 is TGTGCCTGGAGTGCGGGGTACACTGAAGCTTTCTTT. Translated, it gives CAWSAGYTEAFF.

The chain links TRBV19 to TRBJ2-1; 14 nucleotides agree with TRBD2. The trim removed 3 bases at V and 8 bases at J, leaving 3 bases unmatched. The CDR3 sequence is 15 residues long. From germline, CDR1 is LNHDA and CDR2 SQIVND (reference sequence). CDR3 nucleotides: TGTGCCAGTAGTATTGGGACTAGCGGGAGTGATGAGCAGTTCTTC. Translated: CASSIGTSGSDEQFF. Full variable domain (remainder filled in from reference TRBV19 and TRBJ2-1): DGGITQSPKYLFRKEGQNVTLSCEQNLNHDAMYWYRQDPGQGLRLIYYSQIVNDFQKGDIAEGYSVSREKKESFPLTVTSAQKNPTAFYLCASSIGTSGSDEQFFGPGTRLTVL.

This chain joins TRBV5-6 and TRBJ1-4; 7 bases map to TRBD1. V lost 4 bases, J lost 0 bases, and 9 bases stayed unmatched. CDR1 and CDR2 from the germline V gene are SGHDT and YYEEEE. This CDR3 has 17 residues. CDR3 DNA sequence: TGTGCCAGCAGCCCTTCGGACAGGCCCGCAACTAATGAAAAACTGTTTTTT. Amino acids: CASSPSDRPATNEKLFF.

This clone came up a few times. This chain uses TRBV7-2 with TRBJ1-1; TRBD1 might be the D (6 bases). Germline V gene sequence: CDR1 SGHTA, CDR2 FQGNSA. The CDR3 length is 13 residues. V was pared by 5 bases and J by 2 bases, with 9 bases between. CDR3 region: CASSQGRNTEAFF. CDR3 DNA: TGTGCCAGCAGCCAGGGGAGAAACACTGAAGCTTTCTTT.

The chain couples TRBV27 to TRBJ1-1; the D is unclear. Trimming shortened V by 3 bases and J by 7 bases, and 9 bases separated the two germline ends. Germline V lookup: CDR1 MNHEY, CDR2 SMNVEV (reference sequence). The CDR3 sequence is 12 residues long. CDR3 in DNA: TGTGCCAGCAGTTTCCCGGGAAGTGAAGCTTTCTTT. This translates into CASSFPGSEAFF.

V gene TRBV5-4 combines with J gene TRBJ1-1; possible D gene TRBD1, 6 bases. CDR1 is SGHNT, CDR2 YYREEE, per germline (reference sequence). Trimming pared 2 bases from V and 3 bases from J, leaving 8 bases between. The CDR3 is made up of 13 amino acids. CDR3 DNA sequence: TGTGCCAGCAGCTTTTCAGGGGACACTGAAGCTTTCTTT. Protein product: CASSFSGDTEAFF.

This chain uses TRBV6-5 with TRBJ2-2, with D unclear. The CDR3 extends over 14 amino acids. Germline CDR1 is MNHEY and CDR2 is SVGAGI. V was trimmed by 1 base and J by 5 bases, leaving 8 bases between them. DNA of the CDR3: TGTGCCAGCAGTTACTTAGATGCTACCGGGGAGCTGTTTTTT. Translation gives CASSYLDATGELFF.

This clone occurred a few times. As DNA, the CDR3 is TGCAGCGTTGTGTGGGGGGTGATTGTAGATACGCAGTATTTT. It yields the protein CSVVWGVIVDTQYF. The gene calls are TRBV29-1 and TRBJ2-3; weak D call: TRBD2 (6 bases). The CDR3 is made up of 14 amino acids. Trimming removed 4 bases from V and 5 bases from J, with 16 bases in between. Germline CDR1 is SQVTM and CDR2 is ANQGSEA.

This chain links TRBV6-1 with TRBJ2-7; 15 nucleotides align to TRBD2. Germline V gene lookup returns CDR1 MNHNS and CDR2 SASEGT. This CDR3 is 15 amino acids long. V was clipped by 7 bases and J by 4 bases; unmatched bases: 5. The DNA of the CDR3 is TGTGCCAGCACCCGAGGGACTAGCGGGAGGTACGAGCAGTACTTC. Amino acids: CASTRGTSGRYEQYF.

The rearrangement links TRBV4-1 to TRBJ2-7, with 10 bases lining up with TRBD2. Germline lookup yields CDR1 MGHRA and CDR2 YSYEKL. V lost 4 bases and J lost 4; bases outside the gene matches: 4. The CDR3 runs to 14 residues. The CDR3: CASSPSGSGYEQYF. DNA of the CDR3: TGCGCCAGCAGCCCTAGCGGGAGTGGGTACGAGCAGTACTTC.

This rearrangement joins TRBV28 to TRBJ1-2; no clear D. This CDR3 is 15 amino acids long. From germline, CDR1 is MDHEN and CDR2 SYDVKM. The V gene lost 6 bases and the J gene lost 0 bases, with 14 bases spanning the gap. This chain's CDR3 is CASRLSGTTNYGYTF. As DNA, the CDR3 is TGTGCCAGCAGGCTATCAGGTACCACTAACTATGGCTACACCTTC.